The 5 T cell receptor beta chains in this list originate from one sample, sequenced in a study of vaccination and CD4 T cells after COVID-19. The Oncomine TCR Beta short-read assay was applied to DNA of cultured CD4+ T cells. TCRdb ran MiXCR on the PCR reads and lists one entry per CDR3 protein. The sample yields more than 20,000 distinct CDR3 sequences, over 40% seen once. Their recognized antigens are unknown. Noted treatment: approximately 9-day PBMC culture with coronavirus spike peptide pools or control peptides (ViraFEST assay). Sequenced: CD4+ T cells from blood, cultured in vitro. Every receptor here comes from a human donor who had recovered from COVID-19.

The chain recombines TRBV6-2 or TRBV6-3 with TRBJ1-2; maybe TRBD1 (5 bases). The V gene lost 7 bases and the J gene lost 2 bases, with 14 bases spanning the gap. The CDR3 extends over 14 amino acids. Per the germline V gene, CDR1 is MNHEY and CDR2 is SVGEGT. The CDR3 DNA reads as TGTGCCAGCACCGACGGGGACGGGAACTATGGCTACACCTTC. Amino acids: CASTDGDGNYGYTF.

J is TRBJ2-5 and V is TRBV28, with TRBD1 identical over 8 bases. Germline assignment: CDR1 MDHEN and CDR2 SYDVKM. The CDR3 sequence is 13 residues long. V was pared by 10 bases and J by 2 bases, with 6 bases of the junction left unmatched. CDR3 DNA: TGTGCCACCCCGGACAGGGCACAAGAGACCCAGTACTTC. Translating it yields CATPDRAQETQYF.

The CDR3 here is CASSFSGLAGGRDTQYF. CDR3 nucleotide sequence: TGTGCCAGCAGTTTCTCGGGACTAGCGGGAGGACGAGATACGCAGTATTTT. This sequence joins TRBV12-3 or TRBV12-4 and TRBJ2-3, with 15 bases lining up with TRBD2. The V and J ends lost 3 bases and 5 bases, in that order; junction bases with no gene match: 6. The CDR3 extends over 17 amino acids.

The V and J genes are TRBV21-1 and TRBJ2-7; TRBD1 is taken as the D call from the table, unchecked against the DNA. TRBV21-1 is a recognized pseudogene. There are 13 residues in the CDR3. CDR3: CAKGTGASYEQYF. The CDR3 bases are TGTGCCAAGGGGACAGGTGCCTCCTACGAGCAGTACTTC.

The rearrangement joins TRBV10-1 to TRBJ2-3; D perhaps matches TRBD1 (6 bases). V was cut by 1 base and J by 0 bases, with 8 bases left in between. Germline CDR1 WNHNN, CDR2 SYGVQD (reference sequence). This CDR3 has 15 amino acids. Here the CDR3 reads CASSELGASTDTQYF. The CDR3 DNA sequence: TGCGCCAGCAGTGAGTTGGGGGCAAGCACAGATACGCAGTATTTT.